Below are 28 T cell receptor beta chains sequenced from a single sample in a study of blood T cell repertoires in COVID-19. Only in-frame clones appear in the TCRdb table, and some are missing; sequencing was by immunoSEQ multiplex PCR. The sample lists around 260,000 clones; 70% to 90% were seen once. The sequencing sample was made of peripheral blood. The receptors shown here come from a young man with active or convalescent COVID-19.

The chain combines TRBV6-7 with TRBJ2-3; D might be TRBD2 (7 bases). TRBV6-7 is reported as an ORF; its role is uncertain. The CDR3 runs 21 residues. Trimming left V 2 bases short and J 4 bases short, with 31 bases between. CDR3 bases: TGTGCCAGCAGTTACCCTGGACTAGGGGGGGTTGCGAGCGATCACCCAGATACGCAGTATTTT. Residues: CASSYPGLGGVASDHPDTQYF.

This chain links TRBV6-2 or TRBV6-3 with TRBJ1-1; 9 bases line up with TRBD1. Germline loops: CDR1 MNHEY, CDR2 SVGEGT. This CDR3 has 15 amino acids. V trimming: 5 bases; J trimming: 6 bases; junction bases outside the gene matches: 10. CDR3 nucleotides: TGTGCCAGCAGTCGCACATGGGACAGGGTCCCTGAAGCTTTCTTT. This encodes CASSRTWDRVPEAFF.

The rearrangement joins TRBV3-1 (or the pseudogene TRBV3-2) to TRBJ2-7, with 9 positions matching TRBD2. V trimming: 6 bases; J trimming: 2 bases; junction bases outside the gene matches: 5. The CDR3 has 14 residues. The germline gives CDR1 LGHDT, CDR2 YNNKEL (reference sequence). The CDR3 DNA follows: TGTGCCAGCAGTCTGACTAGCGGACCCTACGAGCAGTACTTC. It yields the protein CASSLTSGPYEQYF.

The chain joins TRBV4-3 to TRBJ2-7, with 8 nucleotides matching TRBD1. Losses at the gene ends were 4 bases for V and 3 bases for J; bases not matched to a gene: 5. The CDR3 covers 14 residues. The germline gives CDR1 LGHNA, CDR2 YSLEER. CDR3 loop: CASSPGQGGYEQYF. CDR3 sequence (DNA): TGCGCCAGCAGCCCAGGACAGGGAGGCTACGAGCAGTACTTC.

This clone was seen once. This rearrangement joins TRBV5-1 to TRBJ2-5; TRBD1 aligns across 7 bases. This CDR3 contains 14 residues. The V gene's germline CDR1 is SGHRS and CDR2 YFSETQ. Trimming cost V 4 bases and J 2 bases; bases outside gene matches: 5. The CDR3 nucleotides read TGCGCCAGCAGCAACCCCAGGGGGCAAGAGACCCAGTACTTC. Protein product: CASSNPRGQETQYF. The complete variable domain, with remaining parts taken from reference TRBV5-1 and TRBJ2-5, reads KAGVTQTPRYLIKTRGQQVTLSCSPISGHRSVSWYQQTPGQGLQFLFEYFSETQRNKGNFPGRFSGRQFSNSRSEMNVSTLELGDSALYLCASSNPRGQETQYFGPGTRLLVL.

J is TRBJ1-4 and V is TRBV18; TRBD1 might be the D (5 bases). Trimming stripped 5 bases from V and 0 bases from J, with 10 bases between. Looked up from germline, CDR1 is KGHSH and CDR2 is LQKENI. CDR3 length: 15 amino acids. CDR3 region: CASSWTQATNEKLFF. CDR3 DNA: TGTGCCAGCTCATGGACACAAGCAACTAATGAAAAACTGTTTTTT.

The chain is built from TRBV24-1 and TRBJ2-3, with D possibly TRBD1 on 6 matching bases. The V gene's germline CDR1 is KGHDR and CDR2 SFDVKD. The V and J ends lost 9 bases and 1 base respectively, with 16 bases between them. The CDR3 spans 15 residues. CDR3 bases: TGTGCCACCCATCCGGGACACGGACGCACAGATACGCAGTATTTT. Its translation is CATHPGHGRTDTQYF.

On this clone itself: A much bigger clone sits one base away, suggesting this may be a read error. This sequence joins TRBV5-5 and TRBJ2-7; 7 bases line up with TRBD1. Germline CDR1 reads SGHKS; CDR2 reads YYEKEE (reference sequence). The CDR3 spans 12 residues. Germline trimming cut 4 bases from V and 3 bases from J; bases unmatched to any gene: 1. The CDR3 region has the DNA TGTGCCAGCAGCGGGGACAGCTACGAGCAGTACTTC. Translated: CASSGDSYEQYF.

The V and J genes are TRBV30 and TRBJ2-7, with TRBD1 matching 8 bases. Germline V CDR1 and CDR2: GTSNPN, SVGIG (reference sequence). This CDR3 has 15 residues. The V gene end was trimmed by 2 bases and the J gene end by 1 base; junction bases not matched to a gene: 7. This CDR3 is CAWSWAGGPSYEQYF. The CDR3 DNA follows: TGTGCCTGGAGTTGGGCAGGGGGCCCTTCCTACGAGCAGTACTTC.

CDR3 loop: CASSEGGRGPYGYTF. CDR3 sequence (DNA): TGTGCCAGCAGTGAAGGAGGCAGGGGTCCCTATGGCTACACCTTC. The chain joins TRBV6-1 to TRBJ1-2; weak D call: TRBD1 (6 bases). Germline-derived CDR1 and CDR2 are MNHNS and SASEGT. This CDR3 comprises 15 residues. Trimming pared 1 base from V and 4 bases from J, leaving 13 bases between.

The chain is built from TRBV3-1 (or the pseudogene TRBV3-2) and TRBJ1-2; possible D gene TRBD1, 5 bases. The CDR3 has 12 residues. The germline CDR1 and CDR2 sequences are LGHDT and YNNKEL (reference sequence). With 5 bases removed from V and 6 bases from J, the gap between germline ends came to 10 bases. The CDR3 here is CASSVATDGYTF. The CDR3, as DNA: TGTGCCAGCAGCGTGGCGACAGATGGCTACACCTTC.

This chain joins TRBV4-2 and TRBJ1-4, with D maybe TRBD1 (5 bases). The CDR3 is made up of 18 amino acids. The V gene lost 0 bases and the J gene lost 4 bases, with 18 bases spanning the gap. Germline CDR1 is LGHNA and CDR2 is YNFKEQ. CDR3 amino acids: CASSQDSRQSGNNEKLFF. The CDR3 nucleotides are TGTGCCAGCAGCCAAGATAGTAGGCAATCAGGGAATAATGAAAAACTGTTTTTT.

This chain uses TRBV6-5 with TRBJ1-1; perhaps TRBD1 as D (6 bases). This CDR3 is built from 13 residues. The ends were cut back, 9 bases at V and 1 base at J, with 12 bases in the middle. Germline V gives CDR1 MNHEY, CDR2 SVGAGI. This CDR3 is CASPGTPNTEAFF. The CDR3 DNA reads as TGTGCCAGTCCCGGGACACCGAACACTGAAGCTTTCTTT.

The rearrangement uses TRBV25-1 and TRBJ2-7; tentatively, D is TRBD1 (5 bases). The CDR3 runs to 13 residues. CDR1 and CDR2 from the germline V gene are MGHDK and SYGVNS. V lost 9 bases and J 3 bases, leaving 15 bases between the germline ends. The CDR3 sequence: CASTGFGDYEQYF. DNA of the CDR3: TGTGCCAGTACAGGTTTTGGGGACTACGAGCAGTACTTC.

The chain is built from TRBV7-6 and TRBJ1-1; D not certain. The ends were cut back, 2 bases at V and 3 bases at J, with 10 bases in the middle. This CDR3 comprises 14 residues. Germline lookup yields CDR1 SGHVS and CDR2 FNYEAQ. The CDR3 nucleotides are TGTGCCAGCAGCTTAACAAACGGGGACACTGAAGCTTTCTTT. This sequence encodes CASSLTNGDTEAFF. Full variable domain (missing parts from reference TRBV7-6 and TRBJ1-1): GAGVSQSPRYKVTKRGQDVALRCDPISGHVSLYWYRQALGQGPEFLTYFNYEAQQDKSGLPNDRFSAERPEGSISTLTIQRTEQRDSAMYRCASSLTNGDTEAFFGQGTRLTVV.

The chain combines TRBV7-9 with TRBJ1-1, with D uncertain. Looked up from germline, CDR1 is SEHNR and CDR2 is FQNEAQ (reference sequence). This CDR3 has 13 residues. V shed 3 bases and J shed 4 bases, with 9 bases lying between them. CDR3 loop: CASSFGEATEAFF. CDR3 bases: TGTGCCAGCAGCTTCGGGGAGGCCACTGAAGCTTTCTTT.

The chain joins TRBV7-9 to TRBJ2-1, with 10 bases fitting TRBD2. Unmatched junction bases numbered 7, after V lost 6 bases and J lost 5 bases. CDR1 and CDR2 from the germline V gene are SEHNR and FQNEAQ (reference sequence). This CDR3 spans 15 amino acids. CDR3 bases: TGTGCCAGCAGGGCTACTAGCGGGGATAACAATGAGCAGTTCTTC. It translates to CASRATSGDNNEQFF. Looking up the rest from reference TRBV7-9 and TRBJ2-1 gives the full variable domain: DTGVSQNPRHKITKRGQNVTFRCDPISEHNRLYWYRQTLGQGPEFLTYFQNEAQLEKSRLLSDRFSAERPKGSFSTLEIQRTEQGDSAMYLCASRATSGDNNEQFFGPGTRLTVL.

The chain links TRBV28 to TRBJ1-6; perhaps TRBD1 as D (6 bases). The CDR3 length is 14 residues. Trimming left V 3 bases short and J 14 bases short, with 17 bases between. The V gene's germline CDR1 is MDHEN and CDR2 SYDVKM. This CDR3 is CASSLPQLQGTLHF. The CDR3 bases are TGTGCCAGCAGTTTGCCCCAATTACAGGGAACCCTCCACTTT.

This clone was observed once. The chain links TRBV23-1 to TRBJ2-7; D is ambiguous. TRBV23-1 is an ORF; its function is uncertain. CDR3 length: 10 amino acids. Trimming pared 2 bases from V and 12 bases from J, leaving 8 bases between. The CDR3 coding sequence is TGCGCCAGCAGTCAAGCAGTCTCGTACTTC. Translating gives CASSQAVSYF.

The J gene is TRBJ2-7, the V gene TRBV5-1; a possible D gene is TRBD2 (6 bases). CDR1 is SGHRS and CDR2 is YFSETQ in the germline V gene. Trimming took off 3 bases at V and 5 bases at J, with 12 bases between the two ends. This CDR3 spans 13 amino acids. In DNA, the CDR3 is TGCGCCAGCAGCTCTGAAGGGAGGAACGAGCAGTACTTC. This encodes CASSSEGRNEQYF.

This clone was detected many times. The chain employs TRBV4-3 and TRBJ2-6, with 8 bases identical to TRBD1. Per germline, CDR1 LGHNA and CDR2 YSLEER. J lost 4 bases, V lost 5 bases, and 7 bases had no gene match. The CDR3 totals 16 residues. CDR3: CASSSRQGYGANVLTF. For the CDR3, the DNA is TGCGCCAGCAGCTCCCGACAGGGGTACGGGGCCAACGTCCTGACTTTC.

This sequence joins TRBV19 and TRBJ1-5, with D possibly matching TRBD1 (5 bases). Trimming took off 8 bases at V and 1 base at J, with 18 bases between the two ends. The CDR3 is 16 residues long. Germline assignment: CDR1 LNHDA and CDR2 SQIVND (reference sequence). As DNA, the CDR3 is TGTGCCAGTGCTACTGTGGGGGGTTACAGCAATCAGCCCCAGCATTTT. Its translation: CASATVGGYSNQPQHF.

CDR3 bases: TGTGCCAGCAGTCCATCAGGGGGCATAAGGACTGAAGCTTTCTTT. Protein sequence: CASSPSGGIRTEAFF. V is TRBV28 and J is TRBJ1-1, with 8 bases fitting TRBD1. The germline V gene encodes CDR1 MDHEN and CDR2 SYDVKM. V was pared by 5 bases and J by 5 bases, with 10 bases of the junction left unmatched. The CDR3 is 15 amino acids.

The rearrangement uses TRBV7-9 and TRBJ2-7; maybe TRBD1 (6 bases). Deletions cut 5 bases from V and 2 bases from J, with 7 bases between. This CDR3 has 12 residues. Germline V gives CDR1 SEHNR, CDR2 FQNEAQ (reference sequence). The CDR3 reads CASSPGAYEQYF. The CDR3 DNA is TGTGCCAGCAGCCCAGGGGCCTACGAGCAGTACTTC.

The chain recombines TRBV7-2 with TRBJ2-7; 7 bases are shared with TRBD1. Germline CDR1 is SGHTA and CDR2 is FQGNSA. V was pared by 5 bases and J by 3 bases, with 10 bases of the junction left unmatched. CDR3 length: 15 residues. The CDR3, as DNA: TGTGCCAGCAGCGAGAACCCGGGACAGAGCTACGAGCAGTACTTC. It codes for CASSENPGQSYEQYF.

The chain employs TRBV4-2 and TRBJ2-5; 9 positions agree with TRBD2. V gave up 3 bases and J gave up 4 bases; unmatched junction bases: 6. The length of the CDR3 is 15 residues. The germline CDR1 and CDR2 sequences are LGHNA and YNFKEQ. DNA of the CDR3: TGTGCCAGCAGCCAGAATGAACTAGCGGGAGAGACCCAGTACTTC. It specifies CASSQNELAGETQYF.

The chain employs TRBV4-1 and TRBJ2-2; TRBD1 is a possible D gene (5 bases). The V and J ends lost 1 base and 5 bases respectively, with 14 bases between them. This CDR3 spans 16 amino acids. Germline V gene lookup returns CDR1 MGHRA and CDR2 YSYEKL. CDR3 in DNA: TGCGCCAGCAGCCAAGGTTCAACAGGCGCGACCGGGGAGCTGTTTTTT. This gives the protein CASSQGSTGATGELFF.

The CDR3 DNA is TGTGCCAGCAGCTTGTTTGGCGGGGGAAACACAGATACGCAGTATTTT. Its translation is CASSLFGGGNTDTQYF. The chain employs TRBV5-8 and TRBJ2-3; 7 positions agree with TRBD2. Trimming removed 1 base from V and 2 bases from J; junction bases left unmatched: 7. The CDR3 contains 16 residues. Looked up from germline, CDR1 is SGHTS and CDR2 is YDEGEE. Filled out from reference TRBV5-8 and TRBJ2-3, the complete variable domain reads EAGVTQSPTHLIKTRGQQATLRCSPISGHTSVYWYQQALGLGLQFLLWYDEGEERNRGNFPPRFSGRQFPNYSSELNVNALELEDSALYLCASSLFGGGNTDTQYFGPGTRLTVL.